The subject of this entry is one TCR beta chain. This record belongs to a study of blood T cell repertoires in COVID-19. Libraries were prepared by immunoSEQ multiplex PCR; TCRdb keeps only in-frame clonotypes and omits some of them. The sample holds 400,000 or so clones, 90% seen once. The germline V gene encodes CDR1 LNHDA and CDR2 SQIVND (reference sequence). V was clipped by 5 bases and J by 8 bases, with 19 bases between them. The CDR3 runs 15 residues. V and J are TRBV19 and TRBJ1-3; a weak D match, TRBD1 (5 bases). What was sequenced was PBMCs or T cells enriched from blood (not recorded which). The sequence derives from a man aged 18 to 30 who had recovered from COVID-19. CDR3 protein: CASSPTAAGWDTIYF. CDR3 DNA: TGTGCCAGTAGTCCTACCGCGGCAGGGTGGGACACCATATATTTT.